These 7 T cell receptor beta chains originate from one sample sequenced in a study of technical replicates of blood from a few donors. The assay was immunoSEQ multiplex PCR, and TCRdb's table has in-frame clones only and misses some. The sample holds about 88,000 clones, more than 85% seen once. The specimen sequenced was T cells isolated from PBMCs. These receptors were obtained from a human donor in good health.

The rearrangement joins TRBV7-3 to TRBJ2-3; a weak D match, TRBD2 (7 bases). This CDR3 contains 14 residues. Trimming cost V 0 bases and J 4 bases, with 8 bases left between them. CDR1 and CDR2 from the germline V gene are SGHTA and FQGTGA. Written as DNA, the CDR3 is TGTGCCAGCAGCTTAACAGGGGGGGCAGATACGCAGTATTTT. Translating it yields CASSLTGGADTQYF.

The chain carries TRBV7-6 and TRBJ2-1; D is perhaps TRBD2 (6 bases). The CDR3 has 15 amino acids. Per germline, CDR1 SGHVS and CDR2 FNYEAQ. V dropped 5 bases and J dropped 7 bases, with 18 bases sitting between them. CDR3 nucleotides: TGTGCCAGCAGCGCACGACTAGTTATTTTAAATGAGCAGTTCTTC. It is translated as CASSARLVILNEQFF.

Here the CDR3 reads CSVGDRFSSSSYNEQFF. Written as DNA, the CDR3 is TGCAGCGTCGGGGACAGGTTTTCTTCGAGCTCCTACAATGAGCAGTTCTTC. The chain links TRBV29-1 to TRBJ2-1; 8 nucleotides match TRBD1. Germline V gene data show CDR1 as SQVTM and CDR2 as ANQGSEA. The V gene end was trimmed by 6 bases and the J gene end by 0 bases; junction bases not matched to a gene: 13. The CDR3 length is 17 residues.

The chain links TRBV6-5 to TRBJ2-2; TRBD2 agrees at 8 bases. Germline V CDR1 and CDR2: MNHEY, SVGAGI. The CDR3 runs to 15 residues. With V trimmed by 2 bases and J by 6 bases, 5 bases remained unmatched. The CDR3 reads CASSYPAGDPGELFF. The CDR3 region has the DNA TGTGCCAGCAGTTACCCAGCGGGAGACCCCGGGGAGCTGTTTTTT.

This chain connects TRBV28 to TRBJ1-3; D may be TRBD1 (6 bases). In germline, CDR1 is MDHEN, CDR2 SYDVKM. The CDR3 is made up of 12 amino acids. Trimming removed 6 bases at V and 4 bases at J, with 7 bases between. CDR3 nucleotides: TGTGCCAGCAGGGACAGCGGAAACACCATATATTTT. Its protein is CASRDSGNTIYF. Full variable domain (remainder filled in from reference TRBV28 and TRBJ1-3): DVKVTQSSRYLVKRTGEKVFLECVQDMDHENMFWYRQDPGLGLRLIYFSYDVKMKEKGDIPEGYSVSREKKERFSLILESASTNQTSMYLCASRDSGNTIYFGEGSWLTVV.

The genes are TRBV6-5 and TRBJ2-7; 7 bases match TRBD1. V was pared by 5 bases and J by 4 bases, with 2 bases of the junction left unmatched. The germline V gene has CDR1 MNHEY and CDR2 SVGAGI. The CDR3 has 12 residues. The CDR3 sequence: CASSKGAYEQYF. CDR3 DNA: TGTGCCAGCAGTAAGGGGGCTTACGAGCAGTACTTC.

The chain couples TRBV6-1 to TRBJ1-1; D perhaps matches TRBD1 (6 bases). The V end was cut by 7 bases, the J end by 6 bases, with 15 bases between. CDR1 and CDR2 (germline): MNHNS, SASEGT. The CDR3 contains 13 residues. Here the CDR3 DNA reads TGTGCCAGCATCAAATACTGGGGGCCTGAAGCTTTCTTT. Its translation: CASIKYWGPEAFF.